The rows below give T cell receptor delta chains drawn from one sample of a study of gamma-delta chains in newborns, infants, children. TCRdb re-called the reads through CATT. The sample records approximately 5,000 delta-chain clones, 3% to 3.5% being singletons. Input material: blood. The origin of the receptors is a child who was a newborn, infant or young child, either healthy, febrile or measles-vaccinated (not recorded which). CDR3s include the opening cysteine and the closing phenylalanine or tryptophan. The D gene is left open where the match is weak. Where a row states a size, it is once, few, many or the class of an expanded clone; other rows omit it.

v_gene	d_gene	j_gene	abundance	CDR3aa	CDR3nt
TRAV29/DV5	TRDD3	TRDJ3	NA	CAATGGYWDTRQMFF	TGTGCAGCAACTGGGGGATACTGGGACACCCGACAGATGTTTTTC
TRDV2	TRDD3	TRDJ1	few	CACVVGGYASIHYTDKLIF	TGTGCCTGTGTGGTTGGGGGATACGCATCTATTCATTACACCGATAAACTCATCTTT
TRDV2	TRDD3	TRDJ3	NA	CACDTDWGINSWDTRQMFF	TGTGCCTGTGACACGGACTGGGGGATAAACTCCTGGGACACCCGACAGATGTTTTTC
TRDV2	TRDD3	TRDJ3	NA	CACDTVGDSSSWDTRQMFF	TGTGCCTGTGACACCGTGGGGGATTCAAGCTCCTGGGACACCCGACAGATGTTTTTC
TRDV2	TRDD3	TRDJ3	NA	CACDKLGDSSWDTRQMFF	TGTGCCTGTGACAAGCTGGGGGATAGCTCCTGGGACACCCGACAGATGTTTTTC
TRDV2	TRDD3	TRDJ2	few	CACDTVGGYGPREAQLFF	TGTGCCTGTGACACCGTTGGGGGATACGGTCCTCGTGAAGCACAACTCTTCTTT
TRAV29/DV5	TRDD3	TRDJ2	few	CAASEALGDTTAQLFF	TGTGCAGCAAGCGAAGCCCTGGGGGATACAACAGCACAGCTCTTCTTT
TRDV2	TRDD3	TRDJ3	NA	CACDNVLGSWDTRQMFF	TGTGCCTGTGACAACGTACTGGGGTCCTGGGACACCCGACAGATGTTTTTC
TRDV2	TRDD3	TRDJ3	few	CACDGIRGSWGTRQMFF	TGTGCCTGTGATGGGATACGGGGTTCCTGGGGCACCCGACAGATGTTTTTC
TRDV2	TRDD3	TRDJ3	few	CACDTPPYWGTSWDTRQMFF	TGTGCCTGTGACACCCCCCCGTACTGGGGGACCTCCTGGGACACCCGACAGATGTTTTTC
TRDV2	NA	TRDJ3	NA	CACDAILPSSWDTRQMFF	TGTGCCTGTGACGCGATACTGCCTAGCTCCTGGGACACCCGACAGATGTTTTTC
TRDV2	TRDD3	TRDJ3	NA	CACDTVGESSWDTRQMFF	TGTGCCTGTGACACGGTGGGGGAAAGCTCCTGGGACACCCGACAGATGTTTTTC
TRDV2	TRDD3	TRDJ3	large	CACDTVGGGYPWDTRQMFF	TGTGCCTGTGACACCGTTGGCGGGGGATACCCCTGGGACACCCGACAGATGTTTTTC
TRDV2	TRDD3	TRDJ3	few	CACDTAGGSGPWDTRQMFF	TGTGCCTGTGACACCGCTGGGGGATCTGGCCCCTGGGACACCCGACAGATGTTTTTC
TRDV1	NA	TRDJ1	NA	CALGGRAPIPYTDKLIF	TGTGCTCTTGGGGGCCGGGCCCCGATCCCTTACACCGATAAACTCATCTTT
TRDV2	TRDD3	TRDJ2	medium-sized	CACDYVLGDTAQLFF	TGTGCCTGTGACTACGTACTGGGGGATACAGCACAACTCTTCTTT
TRDV1	NA	TRDJ2	NA	CALGGPGGDGLFF	TGTGCTCTTGGGGGGCCTGGAGGGGATGGACTCTTCTTT
TRDV2	TRDD3	TRDJ3	large	CACDTGGYASWDTRQMFF	TGTGCCTGTGACACTGGGGGATACGCGTCCTGGGACACCCGACAGATGTTTTTC
TRDV2	NA	TRDJ3	NA	CACDRGGWKDSWDTRQMFF	TGTGCCTGTGACCGGGGAGGATGGAAGGACTCCTGGGACACCCGACAGATGTTTTTC
TRDV1	TRDD3	TRDJ2	few	CALGELTGGSLTAQLFF	TGTGCTCTTGGGGAACTTACTGGGGGCAGTTTGACAGCACAACTCTTCTTT
TRDV2	TRDD3	TRDJ3	NA	CACDKVLGDISWDTRQMFF	TGTGCCTGTGACAAAGTACTGGGGGATATTTCCTGGGACACCCGACAGATGTTTTTC
TRDV2	TRDD3	TRDJ3	NA	CACDTVDLTGGYSWDTRQMFF	TGTGCCTGTGACACCGTTGATCTTACTGGGGGATACTCCTGGGACACCCGACAGATGTTTTTC
TRDV2	TRDD3	TRDJ2	few	CACDTVGILESSLTAQLFF	TGTGCCTGTGACACGGTGGGGATATTGGAGTCGTCTTTGACAGCACAACTCTTCTTT
TRDV2	TRDD3	TRDJ3	NA	CACDTVLGEPSSWDTRQMFF	TGTGCCTGTGACACCGTACTGGGGGAACCGAGCTCCTGGGACACCCGACAGATGTTTTTC
TRDV2	TRDD3	TRDJ3	few	CACDPLLGDTSWDTRQMFF	TGTGCCTGTGACCCGTTACTGGGGGATACTTCGTGGGACACCCGACAGATGTTTTTC
TRDV1	TRDD3	TRDJ1	NA	CALGENERLAHWGPYTDKLIF	TGTGCTCTTGGGGAAAATGAGAGACTGGCCCACTGGGGGCCTTACACCGATAAACTCATCTTT